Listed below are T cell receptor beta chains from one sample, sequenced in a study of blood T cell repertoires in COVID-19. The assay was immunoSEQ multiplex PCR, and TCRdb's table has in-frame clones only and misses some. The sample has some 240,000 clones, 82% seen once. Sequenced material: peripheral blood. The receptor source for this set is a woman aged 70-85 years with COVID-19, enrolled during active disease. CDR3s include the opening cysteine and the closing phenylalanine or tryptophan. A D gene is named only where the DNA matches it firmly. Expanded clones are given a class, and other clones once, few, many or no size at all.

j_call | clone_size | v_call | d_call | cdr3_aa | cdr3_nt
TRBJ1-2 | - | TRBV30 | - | CAWTTTAGYGYTF | TGTGCCTGGACCACGACCGCGGGGTATGGCTACACCTTC
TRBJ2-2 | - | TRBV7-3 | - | CASSRGAANTGELFF | TGTGCCAGCAGCCGGGGGGCGGCGAACACCGGGGAGCTGTTTTTT
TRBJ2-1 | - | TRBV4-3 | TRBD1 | CASSQLTGGNEQFF | TGCGCCAGCAGCCAGTTGACAGGGGGGAATGAGCAGTTCTTC
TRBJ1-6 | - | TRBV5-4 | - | CASSLFPSSYNSPLHF | TGTGCCAGCAGCTTGTTTCCCAGCTCCTATAATTCACCCCTCCACTTT
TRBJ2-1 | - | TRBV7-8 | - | CAWPSVVQGEQFF | TGTGCATGGCCTAGCGTGGTACAAGGTGAGCAGTTCTTC
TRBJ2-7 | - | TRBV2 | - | CASSTGRLTYEQYF | TGTGCCAGCAGTACCGGCAGGCTGACCTACGAGCAGTACTTC
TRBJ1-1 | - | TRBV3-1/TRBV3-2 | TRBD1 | CASSQERDSHTEAFF | TGTGCCAGCAGCCAAGAACGGGACAGCCACACTGAAGCTTTCTTT
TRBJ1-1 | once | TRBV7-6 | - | CASSFQQGRNTEAFF | TGTGCCAGCAGCTTCCAACAGGGCAGGAACACTGAAGCTTTCTTT
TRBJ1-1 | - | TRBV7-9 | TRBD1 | CASSWSGGNTEAFF | TGTGCCAGCAGCTGGTCAGGGGGGAACACTGAAGCTTTCTTT
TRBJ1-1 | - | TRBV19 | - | CASSRGMSQGKGEAFF | TGTGCCAGTAGTAGAGGGATGAGTCAGGGGAAGGGGGAAGCTTTCTTT
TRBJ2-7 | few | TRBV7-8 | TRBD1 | CASSLGDRNYEQYF | TGTGCCAGCAGCTTAGGGGACAGAAACTACGAGCAGTACTTC
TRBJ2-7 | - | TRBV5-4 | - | CASSLTAGSYEQYF | TGTGCCAGCAGCTTGACGGCGGGATCCTACGAGCAGTACTTC
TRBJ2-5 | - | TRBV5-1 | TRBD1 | CASRPGQGAMETQYF | TGCGCCAGCAGACCTGGACAGGGGGCAATGGAGACCCAGTACTTC
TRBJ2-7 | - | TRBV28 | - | CASSSAQLGYYSYEQYF | TGTGCCAGCAGTTCCGCACAACTAGGGTACTACTCCTACGAGCAGTACTTC
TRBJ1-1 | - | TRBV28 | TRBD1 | CASNSQGAAEAFF | TGTGCCAGCAACTCACAGGGGGCCGCTGAAGCTTTCTTT
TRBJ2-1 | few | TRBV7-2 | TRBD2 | CASSLARLAGIYNEQFF | TGTGCCAGCAGCTTAGCGAGGCTAGCGGGAATCTACAATGAGCAGTTCTTC
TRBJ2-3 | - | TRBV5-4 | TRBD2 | CASSLRTSGRGTDTQYF | TGTGCCAGCAGCTTAAGGACTAGCGGGAGGGGTACAGATACGCAGTATTTT
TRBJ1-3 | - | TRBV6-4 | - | CASSAGPGDTIYF | TGTGCCAGCAGTGCTGGTCCGGGAGACACCATATATTTT
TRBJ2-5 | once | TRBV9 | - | CASSVDLRQETQYF | TGTGCCAGCAGCGTAGACCTCAGGCAAGAGACCCAGTACTTC
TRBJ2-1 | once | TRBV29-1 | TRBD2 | CSVEDPRLAGLGLFF | TGCAGCGTTGAAGATCCCAGACTAGCCGGACTGGGGCTGTTCTTC
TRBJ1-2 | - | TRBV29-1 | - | CSVETGLGGYGYTF | TGCAGCGTTGAAACCGGACTGGGGGGTTATGGCTACACCTTC
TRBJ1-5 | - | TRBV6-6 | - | CASSPTTGRFGNQPQHF | TGTGCCAGCAGTCCGACGACAGGTAGATTTGGGAACCAGCCCCAGCATTTT
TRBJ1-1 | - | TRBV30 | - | CAWSPRGSQAFF | TGTGCCTGGAGCCCCAGGGGCTCCCAAGCTTTCTTT
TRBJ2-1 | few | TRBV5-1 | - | CASWVGAGDLYNEQFF | TGCGCCAGCTGGGTGGGGGCGGGAGACCTCTACAATGAGCAGTTCTTC
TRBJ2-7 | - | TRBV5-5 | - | CASSLGGAGPYYEQYF | TGTGCCAGCAGCTTGGGCGGGGCGGGACCATACTACGAGCAGTACTTC
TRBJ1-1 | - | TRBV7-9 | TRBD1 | CASSLRQGIPEAFF | TGTGCCAGCAGCCTGAGACAGGGGATCCCTGAAGCTTTCTTT
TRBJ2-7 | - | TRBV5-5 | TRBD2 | CASSLTSGRSEQYF | TGTGCCAGCAGCTTAACTAGCGGGAGATCCGAGCAGTACTTC
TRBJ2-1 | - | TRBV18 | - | CASSPSLNNEQFF | TGTGCCAGCTCACCATCCTTAAACAATGAGCAGTTCTTC
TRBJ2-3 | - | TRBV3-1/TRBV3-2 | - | CASSQGVSSTDTQYF | TGTGCCAGCAGCCAAGGCGTATCTAGCACAGATACGCAGTATTTT
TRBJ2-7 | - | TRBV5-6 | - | CASSYGLLPSNEQYF | TGTGCCAGCAGCTACGGACTTCTCCCCTCTAACGAGCAGTACTTC
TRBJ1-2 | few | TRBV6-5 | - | CASTRRGTYYYGYTF | TGTGCCAGCACTCGCCGGGGGACCTATTACTATGGCTACACCTTC
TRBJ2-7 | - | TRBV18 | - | CASSPQTEYEQYF | TGTGCCAGCTCCCCCCAGACTGAGTACGAGCAGTACTTC
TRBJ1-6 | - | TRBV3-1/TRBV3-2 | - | CASSQDRGKYSPLHF | TGTGCCAGCAGCCAAGATCGGGGGAAGTATTCACCCCTCCACTTT
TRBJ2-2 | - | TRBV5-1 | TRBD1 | CASSFQGVPGELFF | TGCGCCAGCAGCTTCCAGGGGGTCCCCGGGGAGCTGTTTTTT
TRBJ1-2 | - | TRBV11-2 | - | CASSLQGVYGYTF | TGTGCCAGCAGCCTACAGGGAGTCTATGGCTACACCTTC
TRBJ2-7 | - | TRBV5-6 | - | CASSLVGNEQYF | TGTGCCAGCAGCTTGGTCGGGAACGAGCAGTACTTC
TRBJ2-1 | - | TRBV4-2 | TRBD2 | CASSLRLAGGPNEQFF | TGTGCCAGCAGCCTCAGACTAGCGGGAGGGCCCAATGAGCAGTTCTTC
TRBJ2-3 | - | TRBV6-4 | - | CASSDGGGSTDTQYF | TGTGCCAGCAGTGACGGGGGCGGGAGCACAGATACGCAGTATTTT
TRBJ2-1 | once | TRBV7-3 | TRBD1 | CASSESTGAYNEQFF | TGTGCCAGCAGCGAATCGACAGGGGCCTACAATGAGCAGTTCTTC
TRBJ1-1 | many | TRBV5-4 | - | CASSRKTGFGTEAFF | TGTGCCAGCAGCCGAAAAACAGGGTTCGGCACTGAAGCTTTCTTT
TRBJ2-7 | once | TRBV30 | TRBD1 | CAWSVKRGQGTYEQYF | TGTGCCTGGAGTGTAAAAAGGGGACAGGGCACCTACGAGCAGTACTTC
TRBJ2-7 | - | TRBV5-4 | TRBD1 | CASSLDRGSYEQYF | TGTGCCAGCAGCTTAGACAGGGGTTCCTACGAGCAGTACTTC
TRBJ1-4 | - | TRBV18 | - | CASSPSRTATNEKLFF | TGTGCCAGCTCACCTTCGAGAACCGCAACTAATGAAAAACTGTTTTTT
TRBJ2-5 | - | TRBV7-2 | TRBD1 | CASSFDREETQYF | TGTGCCAGCAGCTTTGACAGGGAAGAGACCCAGTACTTC
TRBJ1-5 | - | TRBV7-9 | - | CASSSGSTSNQPQHF | TGTGCCAGCAGCTCCGGGTCAACTAGCAATCAGCCCCAGCATTTT
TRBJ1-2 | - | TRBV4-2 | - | CASSPEPQALAYYGYTF | TGTGCCAGCAGCCCCGAACCCCAAGCGTTGGCTTACTATGGCTACACCTTC
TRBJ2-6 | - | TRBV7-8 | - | CASSLVGLRTSSGANVLTF | TGTGCCAGCAGCTTAGTCGGACTGCGAACGAGCTCTGGGGCCAACGTCCTGACTTTC
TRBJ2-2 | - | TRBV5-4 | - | CASTPVGVGVTGELFF | TGTGCCAGCACCCCTGTTGGAGTAGGCGTCACCGGGGAGCTGTTTTTT
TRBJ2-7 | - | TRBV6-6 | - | CASSFARDEQYF | TGTGCCAGCAGTTTCGCGAGGGACGAGCAGTACTTC
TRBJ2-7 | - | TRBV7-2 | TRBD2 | CASSLVVAGAYEQYF | TGTGCCAGCAGCTTAGTGGTAGCGGGAGCCTACGAGCAGTACTTC
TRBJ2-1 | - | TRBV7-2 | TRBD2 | CASSESAGRDEQFF | TGTGCCAGCAGTGAGAGCGCAGGGAGGGATGAGCAGTTCTTC
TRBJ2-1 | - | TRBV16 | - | CASFQRLSSYNEQFF | TGTGCCAGCTTTCAAAGACTAAGCTCCTACAATGAGCAGTTCTTC
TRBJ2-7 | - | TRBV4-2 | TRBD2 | CASSQETSGRLSYEQYF | TGTGCCAGCAGCCAAGAAACTAGCGGGAGGTTATCCTACGAGCAGTACTTC
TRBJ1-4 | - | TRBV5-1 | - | CASSLAAEPWEKLFF | TGCGCCAGCAGCTTAGCGGCAGAACCTTGGGAAAAACTGTTTTTT
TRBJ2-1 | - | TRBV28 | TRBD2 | CASTSSGSYNEQFF | TGTGCCAGCACCTCTAGCGGCTCCTACAATGAGCAGTTCTTC
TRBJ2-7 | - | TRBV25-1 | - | CASSESNSPYEQYF | TGTGCCAGCAGTGAAAGTAACAGCCCCTACGAGCAGTACTTC
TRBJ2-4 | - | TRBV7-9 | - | CASSLSQNNIQYF | TGTGCCAGCAGCTTATCGCAGAATAACATTCAGTACTTC
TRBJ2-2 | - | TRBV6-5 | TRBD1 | CASSTGGNTGELFF | TGTGCCAGCAGTACAGGGGGGAACACCGGGGAGCTGTTTTTT